This T cell receptor beta chain emerged from a study of CD8 T cells in Susac syndrome. The length of the CDR3 is 15 residues. V lost 0 bases and J 10 bases, leaving 17 bases between the germline ends. In germline, CDR1 is LGHNA, CDR2 YNFKEQ. Roughly 0.45 to 1 ug RNA was reverse transcribed with random hexamers. TCRdb ran MiXCR on the immunoSEQ multiplex PCR reads and lists one entry per CDR3 protein. The sample records roughly 120,000 distinct CDR3 sequences, around 94% being singletons. This receptor was identified in a human donor in good health. The chain couples TRBV4-2 to TRBJ2-3; D may be TRBD2 (6 bases). The sample taken for sequencing was CD4+ T cells from PBMCs. CDR3 loop: CASSQDGGGPNPQYF. The DNA of the CDR3 is TGTGCCAGCAGCCAAGATGGGGGAGGACCCAACCCGCAGTATTTT.